This T cell receptor beta chain is from a study of T-cell memory formation after mild COVID-19. In the study overall: TCR clusters were mostly confined to one donor each. Regarding the study as a whole: Balance between CD4 and CD8 was seen in clones contracting day 15 to 85, and a CD4+ lean was seen in later expanders. Clones which contracted sat mainly in CM and EM if CD4+, and in EMRA if CD8+.

The J segment lost 2 bases and the V segment lost 6 bases, leaving 4 bases of the junction unmatched. The CDR3 loop spans 13 amino acids. CDR1 MDHEN and CDR2 SYDVKM come from the germline V gene. TCRdb called the 5' RACE reads again in MiXCR, with one record for every CDR3 protein. The data contain more than 150,000 distinct CDR3 sequences, about 18% of them singletons. This clonotype was counted a few times. Its matching antigen is unknown. This sequence originates from a man between 18 and 29 years old who had mild COVID-19 (a few samples of this study predate the infection). Cell type and time point are not known. Sequencing was performed on PBMCs or a T cell subset sorted from them (not recorded which). V is TRBV28 and J is TRBJ2-7; TRBD2 agrees at 7 bases. The CDR3 region has the DNA TGTGCCAGCAGGCCGGGACTACCCTACGAGCAGTACTTC. This encodes CASRPGLPYEQYF.